This TCR beta chain is drawn from a study of cytomegalovirus exposure and HLA in healthy donors. Study outcomes and limitations: Earlier analysis found most TCR beta V segments productive about 87% or about 30% of the time. Immune exposure was documented only through CMV serostatus. Most observed TCR sequences were rare, whereas some public TCRs were detected in many donors. 87-base-pair reads could not separate some V segments, including TRBV6-2 and TRBV6-3.

This clone has only a few counts. Its antigen remains unknown. It was with 60 Vbeta and 13 Jbeta primers that the PCR ran. The repertoire was sequenced with immunoSEQ multiplex PCR; TCRdb's copy has only in-frame clones and lacks some. The data show some 150,000 clones, roughly 80% seen once. The CDR3 runs to 11 residues. V lost 6 bases and J lost 3, with 5 bases in between. The germline CDR1 and CDR2 sequences are SNHLY and FYNNEI. The chain couples TRBV2 to TRBJ2-5; perhaps TRBD2 as D (5 bases). The sequence was obtained from a woman aged 25 to 39 in good health and CMV-seropositive. Material: PBMCs. DNA for the CDR3: TGTGCCAGCAGCGGGGAAGAGACCCAGTACTTC. Amino acid sequence: CASSGEETQYF. The full variable domain, rest sourced from reference TRBV2 and TRBJ2-5, is EPEVTQTPSHQVTQMGQEVILRCVPISNHLYFYWYRQILGQKVEFLVSFYNNEISEKSEIFDDQFSVERPDGSNFTLKIRSTKLEDSAMYFCASSGEETQYFGPGTRLLVL.